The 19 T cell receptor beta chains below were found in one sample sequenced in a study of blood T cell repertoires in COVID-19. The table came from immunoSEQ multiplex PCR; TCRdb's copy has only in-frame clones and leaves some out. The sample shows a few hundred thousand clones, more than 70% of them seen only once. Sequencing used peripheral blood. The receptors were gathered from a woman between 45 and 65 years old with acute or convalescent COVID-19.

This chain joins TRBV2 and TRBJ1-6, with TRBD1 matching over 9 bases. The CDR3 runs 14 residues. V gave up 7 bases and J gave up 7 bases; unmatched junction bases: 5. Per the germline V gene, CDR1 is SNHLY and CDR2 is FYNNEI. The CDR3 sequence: CASTSGQGNSPLHF. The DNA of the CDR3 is TGTGCCAGCACCTCTGGACAGGGGAATTCACCCCTCCACTTT.

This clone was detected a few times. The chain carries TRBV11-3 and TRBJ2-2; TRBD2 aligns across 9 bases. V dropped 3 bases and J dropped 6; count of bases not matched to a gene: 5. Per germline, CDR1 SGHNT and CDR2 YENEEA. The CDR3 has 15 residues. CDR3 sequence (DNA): TGTGCCAGCAGCTTTGGGGCTAGCGGGGCCGGGGAGCTGTTTTTT. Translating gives CASSFGASGAGELFF.

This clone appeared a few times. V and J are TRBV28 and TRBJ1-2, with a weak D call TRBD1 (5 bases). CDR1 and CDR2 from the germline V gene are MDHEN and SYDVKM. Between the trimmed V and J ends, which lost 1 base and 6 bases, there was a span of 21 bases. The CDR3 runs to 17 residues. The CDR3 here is CASSLYLPEAGKDGYTF. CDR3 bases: TGTGCCAGCAGTTTATATCTTCCCGAGGCAGGGAAAGATGGCTACACCTTC.

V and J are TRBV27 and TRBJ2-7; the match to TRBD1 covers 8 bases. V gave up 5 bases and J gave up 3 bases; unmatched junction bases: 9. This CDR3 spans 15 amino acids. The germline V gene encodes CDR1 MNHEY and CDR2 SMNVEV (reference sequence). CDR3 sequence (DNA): TGTGCCAGCAGTCGCCGGACAGGGTTCGGCTACGAGCAGTACTTC. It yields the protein CASSRRTGFGYEQYF.

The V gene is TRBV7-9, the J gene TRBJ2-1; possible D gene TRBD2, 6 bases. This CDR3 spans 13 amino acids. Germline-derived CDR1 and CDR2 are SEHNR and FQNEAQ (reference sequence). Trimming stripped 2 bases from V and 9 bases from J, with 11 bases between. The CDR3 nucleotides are TGTGCCAGCAGCTTATTAGGAGGGGTTGAGCAGTTCTTC. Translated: CASSLLGGVEQFF.

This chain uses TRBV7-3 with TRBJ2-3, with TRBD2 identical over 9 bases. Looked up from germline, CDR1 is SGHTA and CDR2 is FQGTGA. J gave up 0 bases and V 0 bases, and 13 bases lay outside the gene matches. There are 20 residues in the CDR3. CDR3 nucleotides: TGTGCCAGCAGCTTAACGTTAGGGACTAGCAGACCCATTAGCACAGATACGCAGTATTTT. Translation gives CASSLTLGTSRPISTDTQYF. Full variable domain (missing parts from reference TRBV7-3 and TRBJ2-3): GAGVSQTPSNKVTEKGKYVELRCDPISGHTALYWYRQSLGQGPEFLIYFQGTGAADDSGLPNDRFFAVRPEGSVSTLKIQRTERGDSAVYLCASSLTLGTSRPISTDTQYFGPGTRLTVL.

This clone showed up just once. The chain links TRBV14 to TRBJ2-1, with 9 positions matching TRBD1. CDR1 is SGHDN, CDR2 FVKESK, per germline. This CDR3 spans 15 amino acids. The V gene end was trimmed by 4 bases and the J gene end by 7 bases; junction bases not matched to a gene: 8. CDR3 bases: TGTGCCAGCAGCCGATTGGACAGGGGATGGAATGAGCAGTTCTTC. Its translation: CASSRLDRGWNEQFF.

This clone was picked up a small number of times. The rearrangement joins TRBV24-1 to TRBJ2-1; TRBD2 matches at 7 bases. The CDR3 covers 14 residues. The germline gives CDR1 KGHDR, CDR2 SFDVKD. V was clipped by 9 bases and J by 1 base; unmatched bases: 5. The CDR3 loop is CATAHSGSYNEQFF. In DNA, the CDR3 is TGTGCCACCGCTCATAGCGGGTCCTACAATGAGCAGTTCTTC.

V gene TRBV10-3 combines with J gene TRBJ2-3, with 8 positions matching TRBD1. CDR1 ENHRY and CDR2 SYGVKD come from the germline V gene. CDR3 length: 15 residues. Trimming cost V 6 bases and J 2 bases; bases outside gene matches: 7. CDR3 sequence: CAIRGDRIHTDTQYF. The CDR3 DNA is TGTGCCATCAGGGGGGACAGGATACACACAGATACGCAGTATTTT.

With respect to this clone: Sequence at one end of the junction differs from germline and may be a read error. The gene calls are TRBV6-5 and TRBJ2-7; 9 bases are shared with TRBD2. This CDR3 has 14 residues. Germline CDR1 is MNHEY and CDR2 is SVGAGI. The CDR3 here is CASGYSGGSYEQYF. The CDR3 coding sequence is TGTGCCAGCGGTTATAGCGGGGGTTCCTACGAGCAGTACTTC.

CDR3 sequence: CASHHSEIPDTQYF. CDR3 nucleotides: TGTGCCAGCCACCATAGCGAGATCCCAGATACGCAGTATTTT. This chain connects TRBV3-1 (or the pseudogene TRBV3-2) to TRBJ2-3, with a possible D match to TRBD2 (5 bases). The CDR3 loop spans 14 amino acids. Trimming removed 8 bases at V and 4 bases at J, with 16 bases between. Looked up from germline, CDR1 is LGHDT and CDR2 is YNNKEL (reference sequence).

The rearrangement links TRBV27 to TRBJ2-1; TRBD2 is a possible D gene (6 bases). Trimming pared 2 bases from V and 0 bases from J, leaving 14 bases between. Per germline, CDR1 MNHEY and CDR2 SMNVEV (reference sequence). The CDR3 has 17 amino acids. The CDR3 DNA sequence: TGTGCCAGCAGTTTAGGGGGGTGGGATCCCTCCTACAATGAGCAGTTCTTC. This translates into CASSLGGWDPSYNEQFF.

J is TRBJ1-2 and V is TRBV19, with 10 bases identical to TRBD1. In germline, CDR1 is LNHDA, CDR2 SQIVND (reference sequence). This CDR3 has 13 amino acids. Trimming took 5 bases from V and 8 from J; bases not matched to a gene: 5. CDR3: CASSVRDRGGYTF. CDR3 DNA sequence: TGTGCCAGTAGTGTCCGGGACAGGGGCGGCTACACCTTC.

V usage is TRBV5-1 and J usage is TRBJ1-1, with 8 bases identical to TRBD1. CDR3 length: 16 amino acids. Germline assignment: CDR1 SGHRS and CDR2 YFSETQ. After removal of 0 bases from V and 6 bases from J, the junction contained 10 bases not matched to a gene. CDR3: CASSLGTGNPPSEAFF. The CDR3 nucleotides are TGCGCCAGCAGCTTGGGGACAGGGAACCCCCCATCTGAAGCTTTCTTT.

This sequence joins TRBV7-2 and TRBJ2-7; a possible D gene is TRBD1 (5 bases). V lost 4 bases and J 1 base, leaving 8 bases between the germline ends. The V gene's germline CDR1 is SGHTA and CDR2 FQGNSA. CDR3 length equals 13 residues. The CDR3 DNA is TGTGCCAGCAGCTCCGACAGATCCTACGAGCAGTACTTC. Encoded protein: CASSSDRSYEQYF. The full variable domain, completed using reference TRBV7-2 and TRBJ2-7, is GAGVSQSPSNKVTEKGKDVELRCDPISGHTALYWYRQSLGQGLEFLIYFQGNSAPDKSGLPSDRFSAERTGGSVSTLTIQRTQQEDSAVYLCASSSDRSYEQYFGPGTRLTVT.

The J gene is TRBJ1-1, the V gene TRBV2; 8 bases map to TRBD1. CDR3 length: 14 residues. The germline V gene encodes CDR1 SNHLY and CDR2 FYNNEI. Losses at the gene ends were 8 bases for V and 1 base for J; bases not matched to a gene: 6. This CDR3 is CASAWDRPNTEAFF. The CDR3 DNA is TGTGCCAGCGCCTGGGACAGGCCGAACACTGAAGCTTTCTTT.

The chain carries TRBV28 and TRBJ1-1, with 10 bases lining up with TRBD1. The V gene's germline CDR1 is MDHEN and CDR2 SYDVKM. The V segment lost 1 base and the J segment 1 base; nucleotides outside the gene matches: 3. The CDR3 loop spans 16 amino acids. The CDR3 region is CASSLFRTGGNTEAFF. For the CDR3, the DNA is TGTGCCAGCAGTTTATTTCGGACAGGGGGGAACACTGAAGCTTTCTTT.

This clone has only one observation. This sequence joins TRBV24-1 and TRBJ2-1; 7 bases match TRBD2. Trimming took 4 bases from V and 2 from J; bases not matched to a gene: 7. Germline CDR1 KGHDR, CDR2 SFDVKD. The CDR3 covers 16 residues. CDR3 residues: CATSDPTSVTYNEQFF. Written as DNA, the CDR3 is TGTGCCACCAGTGACCCTACTAGCGTAACCTACAATGAGCAGTTCTTC.

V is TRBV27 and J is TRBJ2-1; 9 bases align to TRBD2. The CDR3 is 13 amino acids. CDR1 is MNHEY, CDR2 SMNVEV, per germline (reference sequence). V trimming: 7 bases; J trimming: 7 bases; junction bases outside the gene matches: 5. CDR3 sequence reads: CASTIAGANEQFF. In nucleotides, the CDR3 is TGTGCCAGCACCATAGCGGGGGCGAATGAGCAGTTCTTC.